This TCR beta chain was observed in a study of blood T cell repertoires in COVID-19. In the study overall: Italy, Spain and the United States were the sources of the convalescent and acute COVID-19 samples. The cDNA or gDNA used as material had been derived from T cells, B-cell-depleted T cells, or PBMCs.

Original handling: Reference gene primer amplification yielded estimated nucleated cell counts. The method was immunoSEQ multiplex PCR; TCRdb's version includes in-frame clones alone and lacks a portion of them. V and J calls and clone size are copied from that table; D and trimming were computed from the DNA. The sample holds around 200,000 clones, 80% to 85% seen once. Sequenced: peripheral blood. The sequence was collected from a woman of 80 years or more with active or convalescent COVID-19.

CDR3 residues: CASSLGPGRSSYNEQFF. The CDR3 coding sequence is TGTGCCAGCAGCTTAGGGCCCGGGAGGTCCTCCTACAATGAGCAGTTCTTC. The chain is built from TRBV11-3 and TRBJ2-1; TRBD2 aligns across 7 bases. Germline CDR1 is SGHNT and CDR2 is YENEEA. The ends lost 1 base at V and 0 bases at J; junction bases unmatched: 6. The CDR3 spans 17 residues.